This TCR beta chain was captured in a study of early T cells in non-severe SARS-CoV-2 infection (TCRdb year 2021). Notes on the research overall: Bulk RNA from unsorted whole blood was used for TCR sequencing, so alpha and beta chains could not be paired.

Libraries came from 5' RACE. The data were produced on a NextSeq 500. The TCR library protocol attached unique molecular identifiers to individual cDNA molecules to correct for sequencing error and PCR bias. Sequencing covered both TCR alpha and beta chains, and within each sample the abundances of alpha and beta sequences were tightly co-correlated. Per the source publication's procedure: V gene, J gene and CDR3 annotation of TCR sequences was performed with Decombinator V4. TCRs were defined as expanded if a significant change between any two time points was detected under a Poisson model with p below 0.0001. TCR abundances were normalised to the total number of TCRs sequenced per sample and were expressed as counts per million. MAIT TCRs were defined by TRAV1-2 paired with TRAJ12, TRAJ20 or TRAJ33, and iNKT TCRs by TRAV10 paired with TRAJ18. VDJdb, accessed 1 November 2021, was searched for CMV, EBV and SARS-CoV-2 annotated TCRs, with TCRs annotated for multiple antigens excluded. The public sequencing data were trimmed at Q25 with fastp and processed into clonotypes with MiXCR by TCRdb, which kept only in-frame beta chains. Each CDR3 protein appears once, grouped with its most common genes and DNA. Here the V and J calls rest on TCRdb's processing, not on the authors' analysis. This sample is represented by tens of thousands of distinct CDR3 sequences; 15% of them were singletons. Together, the top ten hold roughly 6% of the sample.

Reading from cysteine to phenylalanine, the CDR3 counts 14 amino acids. Only the CDR3 part of the read is kept: 42 bases, read in frame from the first base. Trimming at the junction amounts to 4 bases on V and 5 bases on J, and the germline ends lie 14 bases apart. CDR1 and CDR2 (SGHNT, YENEEA) derive from the germline V gene. Study-wide conclusions, independent of this receptor: VDJdb matching was skewed toward anti-spike CD8 responses, so virus-specific expansions were likely underestimated and private and CD4 specificities were missed.

A case-control design nested within a healthcare worker cohort in London, UK, was used, with weekly nasopharyngeal swab PCR tests and blood sampling performed. Healthcare workers were enrolled in the week of the UK lockdown, from 23 to 31 March 2020, and were followed every week for up to roughly 15 weeks. With regard to this clonotype: This clone's antigen is unknown. Base quality data are lacking; no much larger clone is found one base away.

This sequence originates from an adult who was a healthcare worker with PCR-confirmed SARS-CoV-2 infection or an uninfected control (not recorded which). Sequencing input: whole blood. The sequence joins TRBV11-3 to TRBJ2-5; matching of 5 bases hints at TRBD1 as the D gene. Read as DNA, the sequence is TGTGCCAGCAGCTCCGTCAGGGCAGGGGAGACCCAGTACTTC. Translation gives CASSSVRAGETQYF.